This T cell receptor (beta chain) was recorded in a study of T-cell memory formation after mild COVID-19. Study overall: Largely, the TCR clusters proved donor specific.

In TCRdb, the 5' RACE reads were re-called with MiXCR into one record per CDR3 protein. This table holds around 120,000 distinct CDR3 sequences, about 16% found once. V was clipped by 1 base and J by 5 bases, with 8 bases between them. Per the germline V gene, CDR1 is SQVTM and CDR2 is ANQGSEA. The CDR3 runs 12 residues. Only a few counts were recorded for this clonotype. The sequencing input was PBMCs or a T cell subset sorted from them (not recorded which). This clonotype was obtained from an adult woman who had mild COVID-19 (a few samples of this study predate the infection). Cell type and time point are not known. The rearrangement links TRBV29-1 to TRBJ2-5; no clear D gene. CDR3 in amino acids: CSVEVVIETQYF. The CDR3 DNA is TGCAGCGTTGAAGTAGTCATTGAGACCCAGTACTTC.